Listed here is a single T cell receptor (beta chain). Its antigen is unidentified. The entry originates in a study of T cell responses to AZD1222 COVID-19 vaccine. Looked up from germline, CDR1 is SNHLY and CDR2 is FYNNEI. The CDR3 loop spans 15 amino acids. Between the trimmed V and J ends, which lost 3 bases and 2 bases, there was a span of 11 bases. The study, taken as a whole, reports: Without day 14 samples, only post-peak T cell repertoires were studied. Unmutated variant regions are reportedly targeted by nearly half of spike-specific TCRs.

TCRdb's copy holds only in-frame clones and misses some; the assay was immunoSEQ multiplex PCR. In the table there are about 140,000 clones, around nine tenths of which are singletons. The sequences come from peripheral blood, collected 28 days after the second AZD1222 dose. The sequence was obtained from an adult who received the AZD1222 COVID-19 vaccine. V usage is TRBV2 and J usage is TRBJ1-5, with D perhaps TRBD1 (5 bases). CDR3 coding DNA: TGTGCCAGCAGTGATGGTCTAGGGGGCAATCAGCCCCAGCATTTT. This encodes CASSDGLGGNQPQHF.